This T cell receptor (beta chain) comes out of a study of blood T cell repertoires in COVID-19. Study details: The analysed material was cDNA or gDNA that came from T cells, B-cell-depleted T cells, or PBMCs.

TCRdb's copy holds only in-frame clones and misses some; the assay was immunoSEQ multiplex PCR. The data show around 320,000 clones, roughly 89% seen once. The CDR3 extends over 14 amino acids. Germline CDR1 reads MNHEY; CDR2 reads SVGAGI. The germline V and J ends were trimmed by 0 bases and 1 base, with 5 bases remaining between them. The chain links TRBV6-5 to TRBJ2-3; unclear D gene. This TCR derives from a woman aged 18-30 years with acute COVID-19. Input material: PBMCs or T cells enriched from blood (not recorded which). In DNA form, the CDR3 reads TGTGCCAGCAGTTACTCGGCGGGCACAGATACGCAGTATTTT. This gives the protein CASSYSAGTDTQYF.